This section outlines one T cell receptor (beta chain) sequence together with its context. Its antigen is undetermined. This entry comes from a study of cytotoxic CD8 clonotypes in ibrutinib-treated CLL. General observations from the study: At the start, clonality exceeded age-matched healthy donors and followed circulating CD8+ T-cell counts. Private clonotypes, not public ones, expanded at ibrutinib response. At ibrutinib response, clonality increased, and at progression it declined back toward baseline.

The data were produced by immunoSEQ multiplex PCR, yet TCRdb's version contains in-frame clones alone and is incomplete. The data show some 200,000 clones, approximately 75% seen once. The source material was PBMCs, sampled after 12 months of ibrutinib treatment. This TCR was sampled from a human donor with chronic lymphocytic leukemia.

CDR3 in DNA: TGCGCCAGCAGCAAGGGACAGGGGTCCGAGCAGTACTTC. Translated: CASSKGQGSEQYF. The chain uses TRBV5-1 and TRBJ2-7; TRBD1 matches at 10 bases. CDR3 length: 13 residues. The junction had 4 bases not matched to a gene; V was cut back by 4 bases and J by 6 bases. Germline CDR1 SGHRS, CDR2 YFSETQ.